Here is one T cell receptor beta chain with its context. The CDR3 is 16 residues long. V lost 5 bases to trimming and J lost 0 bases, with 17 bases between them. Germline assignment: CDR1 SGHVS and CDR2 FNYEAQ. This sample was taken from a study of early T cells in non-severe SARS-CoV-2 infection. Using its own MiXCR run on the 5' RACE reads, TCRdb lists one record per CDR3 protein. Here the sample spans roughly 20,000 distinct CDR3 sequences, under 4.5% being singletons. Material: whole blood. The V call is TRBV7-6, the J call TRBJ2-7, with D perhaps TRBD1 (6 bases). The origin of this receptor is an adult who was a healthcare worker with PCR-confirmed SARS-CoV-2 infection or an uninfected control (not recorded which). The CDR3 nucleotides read TGTGCCAGCAGCAGAACGACCGGGACAAGCTCCTACGAGCAGTACTTC. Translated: CASSRTTGTSSYEQYF.